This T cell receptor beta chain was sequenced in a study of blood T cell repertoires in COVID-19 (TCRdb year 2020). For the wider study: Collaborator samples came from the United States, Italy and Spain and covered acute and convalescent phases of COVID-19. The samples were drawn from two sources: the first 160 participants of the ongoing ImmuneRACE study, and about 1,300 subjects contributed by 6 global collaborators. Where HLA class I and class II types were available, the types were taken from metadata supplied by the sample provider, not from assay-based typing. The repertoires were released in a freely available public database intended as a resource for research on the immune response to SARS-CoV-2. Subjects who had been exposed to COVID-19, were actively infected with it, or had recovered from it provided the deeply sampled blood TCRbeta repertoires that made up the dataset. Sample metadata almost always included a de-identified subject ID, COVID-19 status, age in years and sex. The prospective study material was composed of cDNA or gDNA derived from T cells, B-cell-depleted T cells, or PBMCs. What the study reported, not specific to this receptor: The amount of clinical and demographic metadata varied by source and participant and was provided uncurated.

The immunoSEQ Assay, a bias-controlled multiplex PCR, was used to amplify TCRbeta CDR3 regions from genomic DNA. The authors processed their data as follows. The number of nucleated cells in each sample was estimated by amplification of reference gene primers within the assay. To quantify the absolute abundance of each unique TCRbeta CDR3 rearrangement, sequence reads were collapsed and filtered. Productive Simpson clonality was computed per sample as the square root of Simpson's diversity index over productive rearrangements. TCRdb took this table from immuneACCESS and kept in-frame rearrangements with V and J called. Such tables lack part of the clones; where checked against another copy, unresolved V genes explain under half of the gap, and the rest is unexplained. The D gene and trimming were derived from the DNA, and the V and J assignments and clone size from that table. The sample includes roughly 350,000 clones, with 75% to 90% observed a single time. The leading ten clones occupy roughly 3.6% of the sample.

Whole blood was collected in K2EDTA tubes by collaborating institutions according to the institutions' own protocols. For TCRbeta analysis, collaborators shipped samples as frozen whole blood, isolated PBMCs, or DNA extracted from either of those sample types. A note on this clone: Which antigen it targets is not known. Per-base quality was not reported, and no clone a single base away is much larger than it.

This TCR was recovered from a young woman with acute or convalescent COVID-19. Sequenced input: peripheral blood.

The encoded CDR3 is CASSQGLAGGPGETQYF. At the DNA level, the sequence is TGTGCCAGCAGCCAGGGACTAGCGGGAGGGCCGGGCGAGACCCAGTACTTC. The rearranged chain carries TRBV3-1 (or the pseudogene TRBV3-2) and TRBJ2-5, with 16 bases matching TRBD2. The CDR3 spans 17 residues, from the cysteine through the phenylalanine. The only DNA kept is the CDR3, 51 bases in frame from the first base. Ends trimmed: V by 3 bases, J by 5 bases; bases unmatched to a gene: 6. The germline V gene encodes CDR1 LGHDT and CDR2 YNNKEL (reference sequence).